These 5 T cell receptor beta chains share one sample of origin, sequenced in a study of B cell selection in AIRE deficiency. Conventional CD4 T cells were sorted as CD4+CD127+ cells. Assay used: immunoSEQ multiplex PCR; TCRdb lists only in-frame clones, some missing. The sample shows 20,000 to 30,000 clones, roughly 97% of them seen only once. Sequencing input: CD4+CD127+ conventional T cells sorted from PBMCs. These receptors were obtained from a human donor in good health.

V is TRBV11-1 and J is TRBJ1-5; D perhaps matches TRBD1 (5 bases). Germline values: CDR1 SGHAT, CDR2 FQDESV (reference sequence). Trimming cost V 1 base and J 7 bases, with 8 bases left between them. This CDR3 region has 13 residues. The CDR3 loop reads CASSLGGRQPQHF. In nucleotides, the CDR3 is TGTGCCAGCAGCTTAGGGGGCAGGCAGCCCCAGCATTTT.

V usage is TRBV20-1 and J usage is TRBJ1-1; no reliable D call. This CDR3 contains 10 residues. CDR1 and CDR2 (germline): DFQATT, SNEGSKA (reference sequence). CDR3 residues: CSARNTEAFF. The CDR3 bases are TGCAGCGCACGGAACACTGAAGCTTTCTTT.

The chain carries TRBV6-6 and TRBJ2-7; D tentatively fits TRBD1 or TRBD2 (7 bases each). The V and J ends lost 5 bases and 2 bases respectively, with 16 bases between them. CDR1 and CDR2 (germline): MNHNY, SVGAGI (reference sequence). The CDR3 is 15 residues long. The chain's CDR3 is CASSPSGGGTYEQYF. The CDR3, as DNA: TGTGCCAGCAGTCCCTCAGGGGGGGGAACCTACGAGCAGTACTTC.

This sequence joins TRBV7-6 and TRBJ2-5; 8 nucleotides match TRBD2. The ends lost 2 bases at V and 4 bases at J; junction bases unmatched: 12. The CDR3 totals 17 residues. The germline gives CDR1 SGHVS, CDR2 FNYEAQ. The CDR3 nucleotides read TGTGCCAGCAGCTTAACCCCCCCCGGAGCGGGAGTAGAGACCCAGTACTTC. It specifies CASSLTPPGAGVETQYF.

This CDR3 reads CASTPGGNPQETQYF. The CDR3 DNA reads as TGCGCCAGCACCCCCGGAGGGAACCCTCAAGAGACCCAGTACTTC. The chain recombines TRBV5-1 with TRBJ2-5, with D possibly being TRBD2 (6 bases). Trimming pared 6 bases from V and 2 bases from J, leaving 17 bases between. Germline-derived CDR1 and CDR2 are SGHRS and YFSETQ. CDR3 length: 15 amino acids. The full variable domain, completed using reference TRBV5-1 and TRBJ2-5, is KAGVTQTPRYLIKTRGQQVTLSCSPISGHRSVSWYQQTPGQGLQFLFEYFSETQRNKGNFPGRFSGRQFSNSRSEMNVSTLELGDSALYLCASTPGGNPQETQYFGPGTRLLVL.